The rows below give T cell receptor beta chains drawn from one sample of a study of molecular identifiers for immune sequencing clone quantification. TCRdb re-derived calls from the PCR reads in MiXCR, one entry per CDR3 protein. Here the sample spans about 640,000 distinct CDR3 sequences, just under 20% being singletons. Sequenced material: naive CD8+ T cells from blood, with Jurkat cell RNA spiked in. Receptors were obtained from a human donor in good health. Some libraries in this study had Jurkat cell RNA spiked in. The CDR3 runs from the conserved cysteine through the conserved F or W. D genes are given only for firm matches. A clone size is listed for some rows: how often the clone was seen (once, few, many), or a class if it is expanded.

D gene: TRBD2
clone size: many
J gene: TRBJ2-2
V gene: TRBV3-1
CDR3 DNA: TGTGCCAGCAGCCAGAAAGAGCGGGGACCCGGGGAGCTGTTTTTT
CDR3 protein: CASSQKERGPGELFF

D gene: TRBD2
clone size: .
J gene: TRBJ2-1
V gene: TRBV28
CDR3 DNA: TGTGCCAGCAGCCAACTAGCGGTGAGATCAGGGGAGCAGTTCTTC
CDR3 protein: CASSQLAVRSGEQFF

D gene: .
clone size: .
J gene: TRBJ1-2
V gene: TRBV29-1
CDR3 DNA: TGCAGCGTCGTCCGGGACGGTAACTATGGCTACACCTTC
CDR3 protein: CSVVRDGNYGYTF

D gene: TRBD1
clone size: many
J gene: TRBJ2-5
V gene: TRBV3-1
CDR3 DNA: TGTGCCAGCAGCCCCAAGATATCAGGGGGCCGACAAGAGACCCAGTACTTC
CDR3 protein: CASSPKISGGRQETQYF

D gene: TRBD2
clone size: few
J gene: TRBJ2-5
V gene: TRBV3-1
CDR3 DNA: TGTGCCAGCAGCCCCGCGAGCGGGAGGGGTGTAGGAGAGACCCAGTACTTC
CDR3 protein: CASSPASGRGVGETQYF

D gene: .
clone size: many
J gene: TRBJ2-6
V gene: TRBV30
CDR3 DNA: TGTGCCTGGAGTTATGAGTCCGGGAACTCTGGGGCCAACGTCCTGACTTTC
CDR3 protein: CAWSYESGNSGANVLTF

D gene: .
clone size: many
J gene: TRBJ1-2
V gene: TRBV7-2
CDR3 DNA: TGTGCCAGCAGCTTAGTTGATTTAGGGGCTAACTATGGCTACACCTTC
CDR3 protein: CASSLVDLGANYGYTF

D gene: TRBD1
clone size: few
J gene: TRBJ2-7
V gene: TRBV5-1
CDR3 DNA: TGCGCCAGCAGTTTACGGACAGGGGGCTGGAACGAGCAGTACTTC
CDR3 protein: CASSLRTGGWNEQYF

D gene: .
clone size: many
J gene: TRBJ1-1
V gene: TRBV15
CDR3 DNA: TGTGCCACCAGCAGAGATCGGGAGGGACGGGCTTTCTTT
CDR3 protein: CATSRDREGRAFF

D gene: .
clone size: .
J gene: TRBJ2-7
V gene: TRBV27
CDR3 DNA: TGTGCCAGCAGTTTATCCGCGTTGTACGGGCAGTACTTC
CDR3 protein: CASSLSALYGQYF

D gene: .
clone size: few
J gene: TRBJ1-2
V gene: TRBV19
CDR3 DNA: TGTGCCAGTAGTATTGTCCCAGGGGACACGGGAGGCTACACCTTC
CDR3 protein: CASSIVPGDTGGYTF

D gene: .
clone size: .
J gene: TRBJ2-2
V gene: TRBV19
CDR3 DNA: TGTGCCAGTAGTATAAGGCAGATGTACACCGGGGAGCTGTTTTTT
CDR3 protein: CASSIRQMYTGELFF

D gene: TRBD2
clone size: .
J gene: TRBJ2-1
V gene: TRBV4-3
CDR3 DNA: TGCGCCAGCAGCCGAACGGGACTAGCGGACCCCTCCTACAATGAGCAGTTCTTC
CDR3 protein: CASSRTGLADPSYNEQFF

D gene: TRBD1
clone size: many
J gene: TRBJ2-3
V gene: TRBV5-5
CDR3 DNA: TGTGCCAGCAGCTCCGGGACAGGCACAGATACGCAGTATTTT
CDR3 protein: CASSSGTGTDTQYF

D gene: .
clone size: many
J gene: TRBJ1-2
V gene: TRBV4-3
CDR3 DNA: TGCGCCAGCAGCCAAGAGGCAGGCTTTAACTATGGCTACACCTTC
CDR3 protein: CASSQEAGFNYGYTF

D gene: TRBD2
clone size: few
J gene: TRBJ2-7
V gene: TRBV4-3
CDR3 DNA: TGCGCCAGCAGCCCAACTACTAGCGGGCTAAACTCCTACGAGCAGTACTTC
CDR3 protein: CASSPTTSGLNSYEQYF

D gene: TRBD1
clone size: many
J gene: TRBJ2-7
V gene: TRBV7-9
CDR3 DNA: TGTGCCAGCAGCTGGCAAGGGACAGCGACTTCCTACGAGCAGTACTTC
CDR3 protein: CASSWQGTATSYEQYF

D gene: .
clone size: many
J gene: TRBJ2-7
V gene: TRBV6-5
CDR3 DNA: TGTGCCAGCAGTTACTGGGACTCCAGGACCTACGAGCAGTACTTC
CDR3 protein: CASSYWDSRTYEQYF

D gene: TRBD1
clone size: many
J gene: TRBJ2-7
V gene: TRBV4-3
CDR3 DNA: TGCGCCAGCAGCCAGGGCTCCGGGACAGGGCACTACGAGCAGTACTTC
CDR3 protein: CASSQGSGTGHYEQYF

D gene: .
clone size: many
J gene: TRBJ1-6
V gene: TRBV7-9
CDR3 DNA: TGTGCCAGCAGCCTGGCTTCAGGGACCTCACCCCTCCACTTT
CDR3 protein: CASSLASGTSPLHF

D gene: TRBD1
clone size: many
J gene: TRBJ1-1
V gene: TRBV15
CDR3 DNA: TGTGCCACAGGAGGGACAGCGGCCACTGAAGCTTTCTTT
CDR3 protein: CATGGTAATEAFF

D gene: .
clone size: .
J gene: TRBJ1-5
V gene: TRBV7-6
CDR3 DNA: TGTGCCAGCAGTCTGGAGGTGGGGTTAGGTGATCAGCCCCAGCATTTT
CDR3 protein: CASSLEVGLGDQPQHF

D gene: .
clone size: many
J gene: TRBJ2-5
V gene: TRBV27
CDR3 DNA: TGTGCCAGCAGTTTTAACGGCGAGACCCAGTACTTC
CDR3 protein: CASSFNGETQYF

D gene: TRBD1
clone size: many
J gene: TRBJ2-1
V gene: TRBV29-1
CDR3 DNA: TGCAGCGTTGAGGGGACAGGGGGCATCGATGAGCAGTTCTTC
CDR3 protein: CSVEGTGGIDEQFF

D gene: .
clone size: few
J gene: TRBJ2-7
V gene: TRBV13
CDR3 DNA: TGTGCCAGCAGCTTAGCGCTCCAATTCTACGAGCAGTACTTC
CDR3 protein: CASSLALQFYEQYF

D gene: TRBD1
clone size: many
J gene: TRBJ2-1
V gene: TRBV4-1
CDR3 DNA: TGCGCCAGCAGCCAAGAAGGACAGGTTAACTACAATGAGCAGTTCTTC
CDR3 protein: CASSQEGQVNYNEQFF

D gene: .
clone size: many
J gene: TRBJ1-6
V gene: TRBV28
CDR3 DNA: TGTGCCAGCAGTCTCCCCCGAGGGCGGAATTCACCCCTCCACTTT
CDR3 protein: CASSLPRGRNSPLHF

D gene: .
clone size: few
J gene: TRBJ2-3
V gene: TRBV30
CDR3 DNA: TGTGCCTGGAGTGTACTGGGGGCAGGCACAGATACGCAGTATTTT
CDR3 protein: CAWSVLGAGTDTQYF

D gene: .
clone size: many
J gene: TRBJ1-5
V gene: TRBV6-2/TRBV6-3
CDR3 DNA: TGTGCCAGCAGTGAGTCAGGGCTGCCCCAGCATTTT
CDR3 protein: CASSESGLPQHF

D gene: .
clone size: .
J gene: TRBJ2-3
V gene: TRBV11-2
CDR3 DNA: TGTGCCAGCAGCTTAGATATCGATCCCTATATGGATACGCAGTATTTT
CDR3 protein: CASSLDIDPYMDTQYF

D gene: .
clone size: many
J gene: TRBJ2-1
V gene: TRBV7-2
CDR3 DNA: TGTGCCAGTCGCCGGATCTCCTACAATGAGCAGTTCTTC
CDR3 protein: CASRRISYNEQFF

D gene: TRBD2
clone size: many
J gene: TRBJ2-4
V gene: TRBV7-9
CDR3 DNA: TGTGCCAGCAGCTTAGGCGTTTTAGCGGGAGGCGCTCAGTACTTC
CDR3 protein: CASSLGVLAGGAQYF

D gene: .
clone size: many
J gene: TRBJ2-7
V gene: TRBV25-1
CDR3 DNA: TGTGCCAGCAGTGACGACAACTACGAGCAGTACTTC
CDR3 protein: CASSDDNYEQYF

D gene: TRBD1
clone size: few
J gene: TRBJ2-3
V gene: TRBV19
CDR3 DNA: TGTGCCAGTAGTATCCAGCCAGGGGGTACGCAGTATTTT
CDR3 protein: CASSIQPGGTQYF

D gene: TRBD1
clone size: many
J gene: TRBJ2-7
V gene: TRBV6-5
CDR3 DNA: TGTGCCAGCAGCAGTTACTCTGGACAGGATTACGAGCAGTACTTC
CDR3 protein: CASSSYSGQDYEQYF

D gene: TRBD2
clone size: .
J gene: TRBJ2-1
V gene: TRBV11-2
CDR3 DNA: TGTGCCAGCAGCGTATCCGGGACTAGCGGGGTTGATGAGCAGTTCTTC
CDR3 protein: CASSVSGTSGVDEQFF

D gene: TRBD2
clone size: .
J gene: TRBJ2-6
V gene: TRBV27
CDR3 DNA: TGTGCCAGCGCGATGGGGGGGGTTTTCGGGGCCAACGTCCTGACTTTC
CDR3 protein: CASAMGGVFGANVLTF

D gene: .
clone size: many
J gene: TRBJ1-2
V gene: TRBV7-9
CDR3 DNA: TGTGCCAGCAGCTTAGCCCAGGGTTACCTCCTACGCAATGGCTACACCTTC
CDR3 protein: CASSLAQGYLLRNGYTF

D gene: .
clone size: many
J gene: TRBJ2-7
V gene: TRBV6-2/TRBV6-3
CDR3 DNA: TGTGCCAGCAGTTACGGGGACCGATTATACTACGAGCAGTACTTC
CDR3 protein: CASSYGDRLYYEQYF

D gene: .
clone size: many
J gene: TRBJ2-7
V gene: TRBV10-3
CDR3 DNA: TGTGCCATCACCATGCCTTTGGGACGGCCCTCAAAAGGGTACGAGCAGTACTTC
CDR3 protein: CAITMPLGRPSKGYEQYF

D gene: .
clone size: few
J gene: TRBJ1-5
V gene: TRBV12-2
CDR3 DNA: TGTGCAAGTCGCAGGACAGGGAGAGGGCAGCCCCAGCATTTT
CDR3 protein: CASRRTGRGQPQHF

D gene: .
clone size: .
J gene: TRBJ2-3
V gene: TRBV6-4
CDR3 DNA: TGTGCCAGCAGTGACCAAGTGGGGAGCGCAACAGATACGCAGTATTTT
CDR3 protein: CASSDQVGSATDTQYF

D gene: .
clone size: few
J gene: TRBJ2-4
V gene: TRBV10-1
CDR3 DNA: TGCGCCAGCAGTGAGGGTGGAGGGGGCTCGGACATTCAGTACTTC
CDR3 protein: CASSEGGGGSDIQYF

D gene: .
clone size: .
J gene: TRBJ2-5
V gene: TRBV20-1
CDR3 DNA: TGCAGTGCTAGTTTGGAGACCCAGTACTTC
CDR3 protein: CSASLETQYF

D gene: .
clone size: many
J gene: TRBJ2-2
V gene: TRBV28
CDR3 DNA: TGTGCCAGCAGTACCCTATGGACAGAGAACACCGGGGAGCTGTTTTTT
CDR3 protein: CASSTLWTENTGELFF

D gene: .
clone size: .
J gene: TRBJ1-6
V gene: TRBV4-3
CDR3 DNA: TGCGCCAGCAGCCAAGATTTGGGGGTGCCCCTCCACTTT
CDR3 protein: CASSQDLGVPLHF

D gene: TRBD2
clone size: few
J gene: TRBJ2-5
V gene: TRBV3-1
CDR3 DNA: TGTGCCAGCAGCCAAGGGCGGGGGGCCCGAGAGACCCAGTACTTC
CDR3 protein: CASSQGRGARETQYF

D gene: TRBD2
clone size: .
J gene: TRBJ2-7
V gene: TRBV27
CDR3 DNA: TGTGCCAGCAGTTTGCGGACTAGCGGGAGGGACCTCTCCTACGAGCAGTACTTC
CDR3 protein: CASSLRTSGRDLSYEQYF

D gene: .
clone size: .
J gene: TRBJ2-7
V gene: TRBV6-5
CDR3 DNA: TGTGCCAGCAGTTACGGAGTTGGGGCCCCCTTGGAGCAGTACTTC
CDR3 protein: CASSYGVGAPLEQYF

D gene: .
clone size: .
J gene: TRBJ2-7
V gene: TRBV23-1
CDR3 DNA: TGCGCCAGCAGTCAATGGATCCCCATTTCCGCCTACGAGCAGTACTTC
CDR3 protein: CASSQWIPISAYEQYF

D gene: TRBD1
clone size: many
J gene: TRBJ1-2
V gene: TRBV5-5
CDR3 DNA: TGTGCCAGCAGCTCCCCGGGACAGGGCGACGGCTACACCTTC
CDR3 protein: CASSSPGQGDGYTF